These 2 T cell receptor beta chains share one sample of origin, sequenced in a study of beta chain features in type 1 diabetes. General study results and limits: In every one of the four CD4+ subsets, TCRB CDR3s were moderately but significantly shorter in Type 1 diabetes patients.

Sequenced material consisted of expressed TCRB transcripts (all of the isolated RNA was reverse transcribed). Method: immunoSEQ multiplex PCR; TCRdb's copy keeps in-frame clones and lacks some. The sample yields roughly 290,000 clones, 15% seen once. Their target antigens are unknown. The specimen was naive CD4+ T cells from blood. The receptors here all came from a man between 18 and 29 years old with type 1 diabetes.

This clone has just a few counts. The chain is built from TRBV15 and TRBJ2-7, with D possibly matching TRBD1 (6 bases). This CDR3 spans 15 amino acids. V lost 0 bases and J 7 bases, leaving 16 bases between the germline ends. Germline CDR1 is LNHNV and CDR2 is YYDKDF (reference sequence). CDR3 DNA sequence: TGTGCCACCAGCAGAGAACAGGGTGGAGGAAGGGAGCAGTACTTC. It translates to CATSREQGGGREQYF.

The gene calls are TRBV27 and TRBJ2-7; D gene uncertain. Trimming removed 5 bases from V and 1 base from J, with 6 bases in between. The CDR3 is made up of 12 amino acids. CDR1 is MNHEY and CDR2 is SMNVEV in the germline V gene (reference sequence). The CDR3 is CASSGSSYEQYF. CDR3 sequence (DNA): TGTGCCAGCAGTGGCAGTTCCTACGAGCAGTACTTC.